These 15 T cell receptor beta chains were sequenced from one sample in a study of cytomegalovirus exposure and HLA in healthy donors. PCR was performed using 60 Vbeta and 13 Jbeta primers. The method was immunoSEQ multiplex PCR; TCRdb's version includes in-frame clones alone and lacks a portion of them. The sample yields around 140,000 clones, 80% seen once. The sequencing input was PBMCs. The origin of the receptors is a man aged 35 to 55 in good health and CMV-seronegative.

The chain recombines TRBV5-1 with TRBJ2-1; 9 nucleotides match TRBD2. After removal of 3 bases from V and 8 bases from J, the junction contained 12 bases not matched to a gene. This CDR3 region has 16 residues. Germline loops: CDR1 SGHRS, CDR2 YFSETQ. CDR3 sequence: CASSSGGGARSHEQFF. CDR3 bases: TGCGCCAGCAGCTCAGGCGGGGGGGCCAGGTCTCATGAGCAGTTCTTC. The whole variable domain, remainder taken from reference TRBV5-1 and TRBJ2-1, is KAGVTQTPRYLIKTRGQQVTLSCSPISGHRSVSWYQQTPGQGLQFLFEYFSETQRNKGNFPGRFSGRQFSNSRSEMNVSTLELGDSALYLCASSSGGGARSHEQFFGPGTRLTVL.

This clone was seen a few times. For the CDR3, the DNA is TGCGCCAGCAGCTCGAAACAGGGGTCCGGAAACACCATATATTTT. This gives the protein CASSSKQGSGNTIYF. This sequence joins TRBV5-1 and TRBJ1-3; 7 bases match TRBD1. The germline V gene has CDR1 SGHRS and CDR2 YFSETQ. CDR3 length: 15 amino acids. The trim removed 3 bases at V and 4 bases at J, leaving 7 bases unmatched.

Only one count was recorded for this clone. V usage is TRBV7-9 and J usage is TRBJ2-1, with D unclear. V gave up 5 bases and J gave up 7 bases, with 21 bases separating them. Germline CDR1 and CDR2: SEHNR and FQNEAQ (reference sequence). The CDR3 length is 16 residues. CDR3 DNA sequence: TGTGCCAGCAGCCCCTGGGCAGGCAGATCTGGAAATGAGCAGTTCTTC. Translated: CASSPWAGRSGNEQFF.

This clone was seen just once. The V gene is TRBV7-9, the J gene TRBJ2-7; 7 positions agree with TRBD1. This CDR3 comprises 14 residues. Germline lookup yields CDR1 SEHNR and CDR2 FQNEAQ (reference sequence). V shed 1 base and J 5 bases; nucleotides not matched to a gene: 5. The CDR3, as DNA: TGTGCCAGCAGCTTAGTAGGGGGCCAAGACGAGCAGTACTTC. It encodes CASSLVGGQDEQYF.

The CDR3 bases are TGTGCCAGCAGCCCCGGGACAGTCAATCAGCCCCAGCATTTT. Translated, it gives CASSPGTVNQPQHF. This rearrangement joins TRBV5-6 to TRBJ1-5; 7 nucleotides match TRBD1. V shed 4 bases and J 3 bases; nucleotides not matched to a gene: 4. Germline assignment: CDR1 SGHDT and CDR2 YYEEEE. The CDR3 contains 14 residues.

This chain uses TRBV4-3 with TRBJ2-5; TRBD1 matches at 11 bases. The V segment lost 1 base and the J segment 5 bases; nucleotides outside the gene matches: 6. The germline CDR1 and CDR2 sequences are LGHNA and YSLEER. This CDR3 contains 16 residues. DNA of the CDR3: TGCGCCAGCAGCCAAGGGTCTCGGGACAGGGGGGAGACCCAGTACTTC. This gives the protein CASSQGSRDRGETQYF.

Only a few counts were recorded for this clone. This chain links TRBV4-3 with TRBJ2-2, with 7 bases fitting TRBD2. V shed 4 bases, J shed 3 bases, and the junction held 20 bases outside the gene matches. The CDR3 contains 20 residues. CDR1 is LGHNA, CDR2 YSLEER, per germline. The CDR3 DNA sequence: TGCGCCAGCAGCCGATTCCGGGGAGGGCCCGGTACAGAGGACACCGGGGAGCTGTTTTTT. Protein product: CASSRFRGGPGTEDTGELFF.

The chain carries TRBV30 and TRBJ2-1; 9 bases are a match to TRBD2. This CDR3 is 13 amino acids long. V gave up 7 bases and J gave up 5 bases; unmatched junction bases: 6. From germline, CDR1 is GTSNPN and CDR2 SVGIG (reference sequence). The CDR3 is CAFQSGGNNEQFF. DNA of the CDR3: TGTGCCTTCCAAAGCGGGGGGAACAATGAGCAGTTCTTC.

The CDR3 region is CASSRLAGANQETQYF. In DNA, the CDR3 is TGTGCCAGCAGCCGACTAGCGGGGGCGAACCAAGAGACCCAGTACTTC. The rearrangement uses TRBV14 and TRBJ2-5, with 12 nucleotides matching TRBD2. CDR3 size: 16 residues. Germline values: CDR1 SGHDN, CDR2 FVKESK. With V trimmed by 4 bases and J by 0 bases, 3 bases remained unmatched.

V and J are TRBV4-3 and TRBJ2-5; 8 nucleotides match TRBD1. After removal of 0 bases from V and 5 bases from J, the junction contained 2 bases not matched to a gene. The CDR3 sequence is 14 residues long. Per the germline V gene, CDR1 is LGHNA and CDR2 is YSLEER. CDR3 DNA: TGCGCCAGCAGCCAAGAGACAGGGGTGGAGACCCAGTACTTC. Translated: CASSQETGVETQYF.

This chain links TRBV7-2 with TRBJ1-3, with 7 bases fitting TRBD1. This CDR3 has 16 residues. Germline CDR1 reads SGHTA; CDR2 reads FQGNSA. Losses at the gene ends were 0 bases for V and 0 bases for J; bases not matched to a gene: 2. The CDR3: CASSLAGTVSGNTIYF. The CDR3 bases are TGTGCCAGCAGCTTAGCGGGGACAGTCTCTGGAAACACCATATATTTT.

This clone was seen only once. V usage is TRBV9 and J usage is TRBJ1-6, with TRBD1 matching over 8 bases. Trimming removed 4 bases from V and 5 bases from J; junction bases left unmatched: 8. The CDR3 extends over 16 amino acids. In germline, CDR1 is SGDLS, CDR2 YYNGEE. The CDR3 nucleotides are TGTGCCAGCAGCTTGCAGGGGGCTCGGGATAATTCACCCCTCCACTTT. Translation gives CASSLQGARDNSPLHF.

The chain employs TRBV29-1 and TRBJ1-5; 10 bases match TRBD1. The CDR3 contains 13 residues. After removal of 6 bases from V and 2 bases from J, the junction contained 1 base not matched to a gene. Germline CDR1 and CDR2: SQVTM and ANQGSEA. CDR3 nucleotides: TGCAGCGTAGGGACAGGGGGCAATCAGCCCCAGCATTTT. Protein: CSVGTGGNQPQHF.

This clone came up once. The J gene is TRBJ1-1, the V gene TRBV27, with 10 bases identical to TRBD1. From germline, CDR1 is MNHEY and CDR2 SMNVEV (reference sequence). The CDR3 is made up of 17 amino acids. V shed 0 bases and J 2 bases; nucleotides not matched to a gene: 6. CDR3 DNA sequence: TGTGCCAGCAGTTTATCGGGACAGGGGATATCAAACACTGAAGCTTTCTTT. It is translated as CASSLSGQGISNTEAFF.

This chain uses TRBV7-8 with TRBJ1-5; D perhaps matches TRBD1 (5 bases). The germline gives CDR1 SGHVS, CDR2 FQNEAQ. V was cut by 5 bases and J by 5 bases, with 10 bases left in between. CDR3 size: 13 residues. The CDR3 protein is CASSGGVDQPQHF. The CDR3 bases are TGTGCCAGCAGCGGGGGGGTTGATCAGCCCCAGCATTTT.